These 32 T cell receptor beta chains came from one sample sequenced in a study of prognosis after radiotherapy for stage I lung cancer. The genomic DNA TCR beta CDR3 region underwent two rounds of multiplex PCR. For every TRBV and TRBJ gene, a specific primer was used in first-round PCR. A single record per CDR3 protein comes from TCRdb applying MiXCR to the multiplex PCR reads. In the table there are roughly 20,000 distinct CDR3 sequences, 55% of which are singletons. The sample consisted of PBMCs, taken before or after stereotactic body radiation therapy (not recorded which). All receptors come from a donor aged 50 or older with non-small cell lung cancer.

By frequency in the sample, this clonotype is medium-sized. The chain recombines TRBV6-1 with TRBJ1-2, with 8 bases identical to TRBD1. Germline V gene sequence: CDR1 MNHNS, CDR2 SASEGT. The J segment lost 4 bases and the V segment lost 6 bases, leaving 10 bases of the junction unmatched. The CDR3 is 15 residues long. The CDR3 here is CASSLRQGAGYGYTF. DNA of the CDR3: TGTGCCAGCAGCCTCCGTCAGGGGGCTGGCTATGGCTACACCTTC.

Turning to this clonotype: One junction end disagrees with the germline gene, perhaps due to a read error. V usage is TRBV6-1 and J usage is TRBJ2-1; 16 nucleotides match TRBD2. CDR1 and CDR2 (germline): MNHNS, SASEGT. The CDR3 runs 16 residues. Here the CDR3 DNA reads TGTGCTAGCAGTGACTCTCCGGGACTAGCGGGAGGGCAGCAGTTCTTC. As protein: CASSDSPGLAGGQQFF.

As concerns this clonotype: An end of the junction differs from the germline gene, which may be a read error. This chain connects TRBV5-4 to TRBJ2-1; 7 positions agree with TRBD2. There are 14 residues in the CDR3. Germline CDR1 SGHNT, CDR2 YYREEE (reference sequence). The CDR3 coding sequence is TGTGCCAGCGGCTTGGGGGGGACCTACAATGAGCAGTTCTTC. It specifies CASGLGGTYNEQFF.

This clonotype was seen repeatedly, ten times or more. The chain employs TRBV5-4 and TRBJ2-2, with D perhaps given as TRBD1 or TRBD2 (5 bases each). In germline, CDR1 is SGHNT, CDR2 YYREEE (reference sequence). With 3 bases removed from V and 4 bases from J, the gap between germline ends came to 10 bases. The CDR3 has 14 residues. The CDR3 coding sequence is TGTGCCAGCAGCTCGCCGAGGGGCACCGGGGAGCTGTTTTTT. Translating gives CASSSPRGTGELFF.

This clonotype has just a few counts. DNA for the CDR3: TGTGCCAGCAGCGAATACAGCGGGACCTACGAGCAGTACTTC. Its protein product is CASSEYSGTYEQYF. V and J are TRBV7-2 and TRBJ2-7; 7 nucleotides align to TRBD2. This CDR3 is 14 amino acids long. V was clipped by 5 bases and J by 2 bases; unmatched bases: 6. Germline V gene lookup returns CDR1 SGHTA and CDR2 FQGNSA.

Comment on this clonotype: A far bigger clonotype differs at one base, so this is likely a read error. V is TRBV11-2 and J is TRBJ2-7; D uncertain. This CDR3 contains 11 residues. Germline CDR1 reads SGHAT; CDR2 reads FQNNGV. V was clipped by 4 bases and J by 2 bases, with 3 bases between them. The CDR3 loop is CASSWTYEQYF. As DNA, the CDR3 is TGTGCCAGCAGCTGGACCTACGAGCAGTACTTC.

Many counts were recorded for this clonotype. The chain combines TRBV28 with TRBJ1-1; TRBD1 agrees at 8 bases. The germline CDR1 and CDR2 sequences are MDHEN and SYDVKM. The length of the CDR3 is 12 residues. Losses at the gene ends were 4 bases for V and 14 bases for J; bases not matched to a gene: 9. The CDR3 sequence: CASSSRDRQIFF. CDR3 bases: TGTGCCAGCAGTTCCCGGGACAGGCAGATATTCTTT.

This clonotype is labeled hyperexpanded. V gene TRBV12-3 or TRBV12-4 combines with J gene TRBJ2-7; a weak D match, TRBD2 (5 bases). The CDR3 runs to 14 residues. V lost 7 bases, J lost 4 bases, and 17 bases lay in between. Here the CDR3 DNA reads TGTGCCAGCATCGGGATATTCGTTGAATACGAGCAGTACTTC. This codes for CASIGIFVEYEQYF.

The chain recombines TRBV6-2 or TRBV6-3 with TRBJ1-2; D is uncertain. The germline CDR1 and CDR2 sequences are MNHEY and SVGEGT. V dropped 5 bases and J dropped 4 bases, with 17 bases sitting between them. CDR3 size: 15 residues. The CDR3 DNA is TGTGCCAGCAGTGAAGTGGCCACAAACCCCTATGGCTACACCTTC. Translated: CASSEVATNPYGYTF.

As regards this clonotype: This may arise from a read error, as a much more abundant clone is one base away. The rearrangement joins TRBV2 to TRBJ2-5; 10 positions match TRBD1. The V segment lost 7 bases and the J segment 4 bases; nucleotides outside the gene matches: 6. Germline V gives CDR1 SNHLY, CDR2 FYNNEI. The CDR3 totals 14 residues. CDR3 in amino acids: CASIYRQGAETQYF. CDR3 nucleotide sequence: TGTGCCAGCATATACAGACAGGGGGCAGAGACCCAGTACTTC.

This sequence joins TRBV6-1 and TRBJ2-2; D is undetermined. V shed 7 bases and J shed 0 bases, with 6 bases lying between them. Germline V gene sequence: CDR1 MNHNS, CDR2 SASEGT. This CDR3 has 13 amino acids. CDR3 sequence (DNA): TGTGCCAGCAAACTCGCGAACACCGGGGAGCTGTTTTTT. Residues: CASKLANTGELFF.

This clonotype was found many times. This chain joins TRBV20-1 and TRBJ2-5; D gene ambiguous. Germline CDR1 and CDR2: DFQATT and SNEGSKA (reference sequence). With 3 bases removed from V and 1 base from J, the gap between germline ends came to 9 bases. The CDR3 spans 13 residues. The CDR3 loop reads CSASGLRQETQYF. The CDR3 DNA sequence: TGCAGTGCTAGTGGGTTGCGCCAAGAGACCCAGTACTTC.

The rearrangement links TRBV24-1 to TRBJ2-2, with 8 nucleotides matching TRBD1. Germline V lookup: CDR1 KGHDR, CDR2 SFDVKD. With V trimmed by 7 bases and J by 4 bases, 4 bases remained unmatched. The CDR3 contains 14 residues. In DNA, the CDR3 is TGTGCCACCAGGGGACAGGTGGGCACCGGGGAGCTGTTTTTT. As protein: CATRGQVGTGELFF.

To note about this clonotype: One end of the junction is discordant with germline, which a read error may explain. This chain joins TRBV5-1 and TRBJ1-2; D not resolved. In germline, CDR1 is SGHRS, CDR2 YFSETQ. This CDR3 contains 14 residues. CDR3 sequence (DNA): TGTGCCAGCAGCTTTAGATCTGTTGACTATGGCTACACCTTC. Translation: CASSFRSVDYGYTF. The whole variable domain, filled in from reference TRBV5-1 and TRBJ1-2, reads KAGVTQTPRYLIKTRGQQVTLSCSPISGHRSVSWYQQTPGQGLQFLFEYFSETQRNKGNFPGRFSGRQFSNSRSEMNVSTLELGDSALYLCASSFRSVDYGYTFGSGTRLTVV.

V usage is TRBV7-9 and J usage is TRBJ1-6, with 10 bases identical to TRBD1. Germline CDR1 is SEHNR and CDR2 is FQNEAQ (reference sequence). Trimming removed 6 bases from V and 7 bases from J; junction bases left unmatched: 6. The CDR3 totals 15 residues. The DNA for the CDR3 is TGTGCCAGCAGTCCTCGACAGGGGGCAAATTCACCCCTCCACTTT. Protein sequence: CASSPRQGANSPLHF.

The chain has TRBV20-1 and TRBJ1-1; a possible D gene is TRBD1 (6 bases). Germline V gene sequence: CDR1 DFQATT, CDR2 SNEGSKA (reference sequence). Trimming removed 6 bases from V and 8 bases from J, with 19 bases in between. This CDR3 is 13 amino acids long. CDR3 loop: CSAAKQGSREAFF. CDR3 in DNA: TGCAGTGCCGCAAAACAGGGTTCTCGAGAAGCTTTCTTT.

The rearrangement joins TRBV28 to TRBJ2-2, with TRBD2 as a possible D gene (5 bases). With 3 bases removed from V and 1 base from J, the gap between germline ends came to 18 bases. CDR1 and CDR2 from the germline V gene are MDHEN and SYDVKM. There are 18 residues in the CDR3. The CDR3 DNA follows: TGTGCCAGCAGTTTCGCCCTGGGTGGGAGCCAGAACACCGGGGAGCTGTTTTTT. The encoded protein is CASSFALGGSQNTGELFF.

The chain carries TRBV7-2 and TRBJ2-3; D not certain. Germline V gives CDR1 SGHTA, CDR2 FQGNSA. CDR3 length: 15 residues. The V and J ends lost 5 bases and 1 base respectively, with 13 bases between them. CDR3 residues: CASSPDGYGTDTQYF. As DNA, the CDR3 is TGTGCCAGCAGCCCCGACGGTTATGGCACAGATACGCAGTATTTT.

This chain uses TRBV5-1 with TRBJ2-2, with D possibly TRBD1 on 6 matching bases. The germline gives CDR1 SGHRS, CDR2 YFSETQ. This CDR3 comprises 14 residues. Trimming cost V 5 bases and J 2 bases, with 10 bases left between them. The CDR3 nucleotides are TGCGCCAGCAGACAGGGAATCAACACCGGGGAGCTGTTTTTT. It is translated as CASRQGINTGELFF.

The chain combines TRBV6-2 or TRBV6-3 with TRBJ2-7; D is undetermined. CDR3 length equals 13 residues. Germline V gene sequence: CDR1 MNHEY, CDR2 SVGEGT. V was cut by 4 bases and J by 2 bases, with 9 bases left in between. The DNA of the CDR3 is TGTGCCAGCAGTTTGGACGGACCCTACGAGCAGTACTTC. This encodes CASSLDGPYEQYF.

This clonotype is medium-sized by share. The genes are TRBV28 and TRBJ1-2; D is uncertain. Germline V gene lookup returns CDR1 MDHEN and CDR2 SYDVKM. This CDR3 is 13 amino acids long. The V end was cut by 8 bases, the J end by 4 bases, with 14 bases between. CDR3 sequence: CASPMKSSYGYTF. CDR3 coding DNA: TGTGCCAGCCCCATGAAAAGTAGCTATGGCTACACCTTC.

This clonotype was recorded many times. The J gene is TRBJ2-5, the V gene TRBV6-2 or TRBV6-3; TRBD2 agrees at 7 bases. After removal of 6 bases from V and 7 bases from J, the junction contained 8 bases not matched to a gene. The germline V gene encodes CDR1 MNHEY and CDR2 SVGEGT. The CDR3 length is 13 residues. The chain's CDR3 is CASSDEAGVTQYF. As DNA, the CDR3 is TGTGCCAGCAGCGATGAGGCGGGAGTGACCCAGTACTTC.

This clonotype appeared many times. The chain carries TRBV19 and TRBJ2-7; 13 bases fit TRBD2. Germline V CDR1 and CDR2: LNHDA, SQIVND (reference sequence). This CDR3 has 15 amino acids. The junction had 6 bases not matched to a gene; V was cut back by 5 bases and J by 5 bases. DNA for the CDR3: TGTGCCAGTAGTCCTTTGACTAGCGGGAGGAACGAGCAGTACTTC. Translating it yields CASSPLTSGRNEQYF.

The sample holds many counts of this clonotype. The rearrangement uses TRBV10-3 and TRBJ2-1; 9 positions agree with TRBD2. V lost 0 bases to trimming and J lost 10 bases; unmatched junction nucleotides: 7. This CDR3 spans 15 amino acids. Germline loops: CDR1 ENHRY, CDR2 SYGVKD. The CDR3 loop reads CAISESLAGNGEQFF. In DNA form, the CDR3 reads TGTGCCATCAGTGAGTCCCTAGCGGGAAACGGGGAGCAGTTCTTC.

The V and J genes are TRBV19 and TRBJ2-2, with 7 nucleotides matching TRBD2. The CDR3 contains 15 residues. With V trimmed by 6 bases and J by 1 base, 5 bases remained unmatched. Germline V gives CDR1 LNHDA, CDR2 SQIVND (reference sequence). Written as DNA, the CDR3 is TGTGCCAGTAGGGACGGGGGGAGGAACACCGGGGAGCTGTTTTTT. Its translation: CASRDGGRNTGELFF.

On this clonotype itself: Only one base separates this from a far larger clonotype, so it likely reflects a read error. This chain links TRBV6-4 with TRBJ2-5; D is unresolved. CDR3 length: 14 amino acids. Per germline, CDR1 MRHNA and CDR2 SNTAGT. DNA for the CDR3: TGTGCCATCAGTCAGGATTTCGGCCAAGCAACCCAGTACTTC. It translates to CAISQDFGQATQYF.

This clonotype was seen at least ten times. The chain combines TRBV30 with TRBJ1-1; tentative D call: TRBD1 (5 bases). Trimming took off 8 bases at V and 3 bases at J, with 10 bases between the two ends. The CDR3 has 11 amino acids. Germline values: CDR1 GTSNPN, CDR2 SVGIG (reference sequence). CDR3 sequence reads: CADGGDTEAFF. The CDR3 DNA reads TGTGCCGACGGAGGGGACACTGAAGCTTTCTTT.

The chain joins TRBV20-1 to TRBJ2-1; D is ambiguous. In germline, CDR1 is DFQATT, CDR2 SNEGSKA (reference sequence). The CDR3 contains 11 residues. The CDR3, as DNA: TGCTGCCCTGAGGTGCACAATGAGCAGTTCTTC. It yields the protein CCPEVHNEQFF.

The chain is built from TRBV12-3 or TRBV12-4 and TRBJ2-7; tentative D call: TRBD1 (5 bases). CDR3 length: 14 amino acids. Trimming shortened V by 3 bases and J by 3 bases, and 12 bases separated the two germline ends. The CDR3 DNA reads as TGTGCCAGCAGTTTGGGGTGGCAGGGCTACGAGCAGTACTTC. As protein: CASSLGWQGYEQYF.

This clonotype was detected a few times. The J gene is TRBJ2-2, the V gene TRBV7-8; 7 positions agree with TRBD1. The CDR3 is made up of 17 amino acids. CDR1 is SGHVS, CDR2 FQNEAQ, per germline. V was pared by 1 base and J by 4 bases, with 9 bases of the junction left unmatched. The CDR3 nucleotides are TGTGCCAGCAGCTTAGGGCGGAGACAGGGAATCACCGGGGAGCTGTTTTTT. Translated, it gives CASSLGRRQGITGELFF.

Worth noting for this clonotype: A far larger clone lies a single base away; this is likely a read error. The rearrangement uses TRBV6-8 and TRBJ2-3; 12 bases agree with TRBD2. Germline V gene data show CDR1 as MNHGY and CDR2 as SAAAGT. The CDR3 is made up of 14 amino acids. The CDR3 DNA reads TGTTCCAGCACCCTAGCGGGAGGGGGAGATACGCAGTATTTT. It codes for CSSTLAGGGDTQYF.

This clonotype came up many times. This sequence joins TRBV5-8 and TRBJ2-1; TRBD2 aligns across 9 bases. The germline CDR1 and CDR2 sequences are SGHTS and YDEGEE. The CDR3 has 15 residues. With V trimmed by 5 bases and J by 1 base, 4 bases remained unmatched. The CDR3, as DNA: TGTGCCAGCAGGGCTAGCGGGATTTCCTACAATGAGCAGTTCTTC. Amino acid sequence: CASRASGISYNEQFF.